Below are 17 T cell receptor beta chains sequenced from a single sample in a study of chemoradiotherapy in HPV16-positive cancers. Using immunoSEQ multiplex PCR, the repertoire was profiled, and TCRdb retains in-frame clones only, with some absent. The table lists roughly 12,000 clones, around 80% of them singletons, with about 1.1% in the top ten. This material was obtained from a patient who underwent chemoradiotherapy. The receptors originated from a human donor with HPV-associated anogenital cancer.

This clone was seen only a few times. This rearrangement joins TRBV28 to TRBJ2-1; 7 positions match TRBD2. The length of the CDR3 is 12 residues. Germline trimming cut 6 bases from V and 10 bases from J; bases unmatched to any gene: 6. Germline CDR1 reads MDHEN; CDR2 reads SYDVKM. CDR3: CASSRTRREQFF. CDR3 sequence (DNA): TGTGCCAGCAGCCGGACTAGGAGGGAGCAGTTCTTC.

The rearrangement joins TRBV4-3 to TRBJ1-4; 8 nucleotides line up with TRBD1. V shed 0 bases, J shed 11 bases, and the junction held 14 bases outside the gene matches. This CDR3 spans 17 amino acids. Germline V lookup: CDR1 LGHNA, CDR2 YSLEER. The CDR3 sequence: CASSQDFGGNRGAKLFF. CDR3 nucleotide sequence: TGCGCCAGCAGCCAAGATTTCGGGGGGAACAGGGGGGCTAAACTGTTTTTT.

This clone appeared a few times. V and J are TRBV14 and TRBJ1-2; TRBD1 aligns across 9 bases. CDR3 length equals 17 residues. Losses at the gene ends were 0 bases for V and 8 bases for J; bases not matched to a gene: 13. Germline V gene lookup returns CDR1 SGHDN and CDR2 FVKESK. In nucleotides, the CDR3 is TGTGCCAGCAGCCAAGAGGTCGGGACAGGGACGATACGCGGCTACACCTTC. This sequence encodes CASSQEVGTGTIRGYTF.

DNA for the CDR3: TGTGCCAGCAGTTTTGGGCAGGGCTACGAGCAGTACTTC. Translating it yields CASSFGQGYEQYF. The chain joins TRBV27 to TRBJ2-7, with D possibly matching TRBD1 (5 bases). The CDR3 is 13 amino acids. Trimming left V 3 bases short and J 3 bases short, with 9 bases between. Germline V lookup: CDR1 MNHEY, CDR2 SMNVEV (reference sequence).

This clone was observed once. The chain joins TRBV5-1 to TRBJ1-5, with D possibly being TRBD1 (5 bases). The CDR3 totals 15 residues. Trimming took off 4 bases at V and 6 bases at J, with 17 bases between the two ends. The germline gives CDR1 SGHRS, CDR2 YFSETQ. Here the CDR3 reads CASSPTEGPGQPQHF. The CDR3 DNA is TGCGCCAGCAGCCCTACGGAGGGGCCCGGTCAGCCCCAGCATTTT.

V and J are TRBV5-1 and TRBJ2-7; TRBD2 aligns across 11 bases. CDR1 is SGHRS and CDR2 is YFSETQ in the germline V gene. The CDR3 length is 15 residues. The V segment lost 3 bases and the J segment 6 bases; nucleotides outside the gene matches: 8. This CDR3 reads CASSSPGLAVTEQYF. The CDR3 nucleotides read TGCGCCAGCAGCTCACCGGGACTAGCGGTTACCGAGCAGTACTTC.

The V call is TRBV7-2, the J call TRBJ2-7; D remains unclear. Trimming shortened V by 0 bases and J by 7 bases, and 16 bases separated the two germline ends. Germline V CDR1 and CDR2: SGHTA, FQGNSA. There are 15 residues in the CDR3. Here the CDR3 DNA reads TGTGCCAGCAGCTTAGCGTGGGGTCGTCTTCGAGAGCAGTACTTC. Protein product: CASSLAWGRLREQYF.

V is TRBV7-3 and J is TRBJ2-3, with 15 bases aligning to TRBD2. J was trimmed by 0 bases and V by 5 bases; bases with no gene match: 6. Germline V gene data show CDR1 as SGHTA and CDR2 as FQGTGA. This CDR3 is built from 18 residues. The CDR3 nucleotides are TGTGCCAGCAGCCGGGGACTAGCGGGGGGTACTAGCACAGATACGCAGTATTTT. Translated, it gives CASSRGLAGGTSTDTQYF.

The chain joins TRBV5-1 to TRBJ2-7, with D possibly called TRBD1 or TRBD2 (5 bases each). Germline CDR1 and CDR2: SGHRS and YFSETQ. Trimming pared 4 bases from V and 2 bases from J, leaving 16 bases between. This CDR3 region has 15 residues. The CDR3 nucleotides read TGCGCCAGCAGCCCCTCATCCGGGACCCCCTACGAGCAGTACTTC. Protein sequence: CASSPSSGTPYEQYF.

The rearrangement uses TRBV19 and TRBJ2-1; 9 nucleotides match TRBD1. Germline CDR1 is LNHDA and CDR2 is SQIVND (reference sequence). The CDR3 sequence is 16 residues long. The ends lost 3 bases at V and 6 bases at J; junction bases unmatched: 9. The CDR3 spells CASSIPAGQGVNEQFF. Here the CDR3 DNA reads TGTGCCAGTAGTATCCCCGCGGGACAGGGTGTCAATGAGCAGTTCTTC.

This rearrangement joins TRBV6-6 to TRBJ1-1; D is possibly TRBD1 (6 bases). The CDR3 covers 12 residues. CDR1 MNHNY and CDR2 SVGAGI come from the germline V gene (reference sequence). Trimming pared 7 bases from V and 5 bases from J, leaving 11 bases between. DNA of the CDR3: TGTGCCAGCACCAGGGGCGAGACTGAAGCTTTCTTT. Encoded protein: CASTRGETEAFF.

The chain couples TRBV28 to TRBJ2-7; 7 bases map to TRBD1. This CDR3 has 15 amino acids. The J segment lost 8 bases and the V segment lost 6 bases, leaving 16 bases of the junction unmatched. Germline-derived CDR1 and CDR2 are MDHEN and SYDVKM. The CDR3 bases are TGTGCCAGCAGCCTTCGACAGGGCCCCCTGAACAAGCAGTACTTC. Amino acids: CASSLRQGPLNKQYF.

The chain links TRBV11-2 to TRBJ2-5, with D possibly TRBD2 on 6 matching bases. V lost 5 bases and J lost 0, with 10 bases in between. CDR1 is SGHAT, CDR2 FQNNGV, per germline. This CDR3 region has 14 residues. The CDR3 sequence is CASSPGGNQETQYF. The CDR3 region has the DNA TGTGCCAGCAGCCCCGGGGGAAACCAAGAGACCCAGTACTTC.

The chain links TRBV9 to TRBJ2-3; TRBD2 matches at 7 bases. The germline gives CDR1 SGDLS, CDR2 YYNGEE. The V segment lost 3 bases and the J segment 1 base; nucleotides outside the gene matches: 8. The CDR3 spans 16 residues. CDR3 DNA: TGTGCCAGCAGCGCCCGCTTGGGGGGGGGCACAGATACGCAGTATTTT. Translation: CASSARLGGGTDTQYF.

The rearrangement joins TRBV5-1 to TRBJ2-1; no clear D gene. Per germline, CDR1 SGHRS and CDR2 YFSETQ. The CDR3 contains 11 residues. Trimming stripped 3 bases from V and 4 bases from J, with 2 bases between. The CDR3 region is CASSWYNEQFF. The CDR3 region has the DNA TGCGCCAGCAGCTGGTACAATGAGCAGTTCTTC. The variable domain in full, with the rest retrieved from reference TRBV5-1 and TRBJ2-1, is KAGVTQTPRYLIKTRGQQVTLSCSPISGHRSVSWYQQTPGQGLQFLFEYFSETQRNKGNFPGRFSGRQFSNSRSEMNVSTLELGDSALYLCASSWYNEQFFGPGTRLTVL.

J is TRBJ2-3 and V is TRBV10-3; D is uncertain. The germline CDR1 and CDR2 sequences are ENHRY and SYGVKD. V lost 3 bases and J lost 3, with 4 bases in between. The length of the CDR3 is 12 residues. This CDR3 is CAISETTDTQYF. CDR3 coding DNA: TGTGCCATCAGTGAAACAACAGATACGCAGTATTTT.

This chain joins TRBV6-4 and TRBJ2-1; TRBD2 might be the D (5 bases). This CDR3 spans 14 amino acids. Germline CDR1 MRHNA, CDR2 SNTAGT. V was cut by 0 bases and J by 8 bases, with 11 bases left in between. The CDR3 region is CASSDSYGVHEQFF. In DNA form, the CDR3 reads TGTGCCAGCAGTGACTCGTACGGGGTCCATGAGCAGTTCTTC.